The entry below gives a single T cell receptor (beta chain) sequence along with its context. In the authors' workflow: Amplification with reference gene primers provided the estimates of nucleated cell counts. Measured with immunoSEQ multiplex PCR; TCRdb has only the in-frame clones, and not every one. The V and J calls and clone size come from that table; D and trimming were worked out from the DNA. Here the sample spans about 160,000 clones, over 60% being singletons. The data are from a study of blood T cell repertoires in COVID-19. Study in general: Whether acute or convalescent, the COVID-19 samples came from the United States, Italy and Spain. T cells, B-cell-depleted T cells, or PBMCs provided the cDNA or gDNA that served as material.

With V trimmed by 6 bases and J by 4 bases, 4 bases remained unmatched. This CDR3 contains 14 residues. Germline values: CDR1 SNHLY, CDR2 FYNNEI. The clonotype comes from a man aged 60 to 75 with acute or convalescent COVID-19. The source material was peripheral blood. The rearrangement links TRBV2 to TRBJ2-7, with TRBD2 matching 12 bases. In nucleotides, the CDR3 is TGTGCCAGCAGGGCTAGCGGGGGGGCATACGAGCAGTACTTC. Encoded protein: CASRASGGAYEQYF.